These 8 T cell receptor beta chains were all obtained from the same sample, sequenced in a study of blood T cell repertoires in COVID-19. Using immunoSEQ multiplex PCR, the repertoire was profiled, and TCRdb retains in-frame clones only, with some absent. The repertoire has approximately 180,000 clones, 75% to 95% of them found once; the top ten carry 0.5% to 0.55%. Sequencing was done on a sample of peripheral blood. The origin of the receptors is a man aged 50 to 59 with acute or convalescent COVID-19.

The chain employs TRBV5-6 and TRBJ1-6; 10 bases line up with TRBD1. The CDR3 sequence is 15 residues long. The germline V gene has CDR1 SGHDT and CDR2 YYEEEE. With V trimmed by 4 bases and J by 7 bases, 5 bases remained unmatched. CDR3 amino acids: CASSRRQGANSPLHF. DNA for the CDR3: TGTGCCAGCAGCCGTAGACAGGGGGCGAATTCACCCCTCCACTTT.

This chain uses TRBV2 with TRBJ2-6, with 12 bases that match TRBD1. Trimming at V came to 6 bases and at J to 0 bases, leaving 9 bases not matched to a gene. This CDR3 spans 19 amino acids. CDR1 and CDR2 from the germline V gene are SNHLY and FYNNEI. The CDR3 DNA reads TGTGCCAGCAGCAGGGACAGGGGGCACTATAGCTCTGGGGCCAACGTCCTGACTTTC. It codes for CASSRDRGHYSSGANVLTF.

The CDR3, as DNA: TGTGCCAGCAGGACAGGGGGCAGGGAGTACGAGCAGTACTTC. The encoded protein is CASRTGGREYEQYF. This chain links TRBV6-6 with TRBJ2-7, with 10 bases aligning to TRBD1. The CDR3 is 14 amino acids. The V gene's germline CDR1 is MNHNY and CDR2 SVGAGI (reference sequence). V lost 6 bases and J lost 4; bases outside the gene matches: 6.

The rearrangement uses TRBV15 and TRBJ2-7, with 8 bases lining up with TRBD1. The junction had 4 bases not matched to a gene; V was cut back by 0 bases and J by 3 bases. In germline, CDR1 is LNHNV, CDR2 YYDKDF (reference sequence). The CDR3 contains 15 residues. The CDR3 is CATSREGQVNYEQYF. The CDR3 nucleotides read TGTGCCACCAGCAGAGAGGGACAGGTAAACTACGAGCAGTACTTC.

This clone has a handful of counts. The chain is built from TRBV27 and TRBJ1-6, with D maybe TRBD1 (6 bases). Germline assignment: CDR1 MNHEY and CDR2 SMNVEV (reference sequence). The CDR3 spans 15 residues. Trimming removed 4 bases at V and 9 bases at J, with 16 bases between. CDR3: CASSSKPGASSPLHF. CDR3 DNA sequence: TGTGCCAGCAGTTCCAAACCAGGGGCCAGTTCACCCCTCCACTTT.

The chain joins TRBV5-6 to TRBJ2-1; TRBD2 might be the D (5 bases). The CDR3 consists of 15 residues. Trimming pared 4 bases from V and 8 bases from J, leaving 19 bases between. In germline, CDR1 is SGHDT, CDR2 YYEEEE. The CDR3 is CASSLAPRGIDEQFF. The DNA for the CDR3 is TGTGCCAGCAGCCTGGCCCCCCGGGGAATCGATGAGCAGTTCTTC.

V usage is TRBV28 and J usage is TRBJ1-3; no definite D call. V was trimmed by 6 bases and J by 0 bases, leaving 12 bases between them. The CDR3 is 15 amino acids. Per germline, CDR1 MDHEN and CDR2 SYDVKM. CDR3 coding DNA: TGTGCCAGCAGCCGTCCAGTGTACTCTGGAAACACCATATATTTT. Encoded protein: CASSRPVYSGNTIYF.

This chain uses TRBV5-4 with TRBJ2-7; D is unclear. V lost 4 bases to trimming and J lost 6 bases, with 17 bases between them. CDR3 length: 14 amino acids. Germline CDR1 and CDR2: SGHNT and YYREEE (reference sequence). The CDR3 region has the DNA TGTGCCAGCAGCCTTGTGTGGCGGCCTGCCGAGCAGTACTTC. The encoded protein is CASSLVWRPAEQYF.